The 5 T cell receptor beta chains listed next were all sequenced from one sample in a study of OX40 agonist ivuxolimab in advanced cancers. Assay used: immunoSEQ multiplex PCR; TCRdb lists only in-frame clones, some missing. The sample lists 55,000 to 80,000 clones, roughly 90% occurring once. The sequencing here drew on CD4+ or CD8+ T cells sorted from blood, taken in a trial of the OX40 agonist ivuxolimab. Receptor source: an adult with an advanced solid tumor such as melanoma, head and neck, liver or kidney cancer.

The CDR3: CASSPRPAGHAGELFF. The CDR3 nucleotides read TGTGCCAGCAGCCCTCGACCCGCCGGACACGCCGGGGAGCTGTTTTTT. The chain joins TRBV7-2 to TRBJ2-2, with D perhaps TRBD1 (5 bases). Trimming removed 5 bases at V and 6 bases at J, with 19 bases between. The CDR3 is 16 amino acids. Germline V lookup: CDR1 SGHTA, CDR2 FQGNSA.

CDR3 sequence: CASSPGLGSTDTQYF. In DNA, the CDR3 is TGTGCCAGCAGCCCGGGACTAGGGAGCACAGATACGCAGTATTTT. The rearrangement links TRBV2 to TRBJ2-3, with 8 bases matching TRBD2. The J segment lost 0 bases and the V segment lost 6 bases, leaving 5 bases of the junction unmatched. Germline loops: CDR1 SNHLY, CDR2 FYNNEI. This CDR3 has 15 amino acids.

This chain connects TRBV5-6 to TRBJ2-3, with 9 nucleotides matching TRBD1. CDR3 length equals 13 residues. Trimming removed 3 bases from V and 4 bases from J; junction bases left unmatched: 0. Germline V CDR1 and CDR2: SGHDT, YYEEEE. CDR3 nucleotide sequence: TGTGCCAGCAGCTGGACAGGGGCAGATACGCAGTATTTT. Amino acid sequence: CASSWTGADTQYF.

The sample holds a few counts of this clone. The V and J genes are TRBV5-4 and TRBJ1-1; D is uncertain. Between the trimmed V and J ends, which lost 2 bases and 2 bases, there was a span of 10 bases. Germline-derived CDR1 and CDR2 are SGHNT and YYREEE (reference sequence). CDR3 length equals 14 residues. CDR3 in amino acids: CASSLRADNTEAFF. The CDR3 nucleotides are TGTGCCAGCAGCTTAAGAGCGGATAACACTGAAGCTTTCTTT. Complete variable domain (other parts from reference TRBV5-4 and TRBJ1-1): ETGVTQSPTHLIKTRGQQVTLRCSSQSGHNTVSWYQQALGQGPQFIFQYYREEENGRGNFPPRFSGLQFPNYSSELNVNALELDDSALYLCASSLRADNTEAFFGQGTRLTVV.

The genes are TRBV5-5 and TRBJ2-7; D perhaps matches TRBD2 (6 bases). V was cut by 0 bases and J by 5 bases, with 15 bases left in between. Germline V gene sequence: CDR1 SGHKS, CDR2 YYEKEE (reference sequence). CDR3 length: 15 residues. The CDR3 is CASSLGPLGGNEQYF. CDR3 sequence (DNA): TGTGCCAGCAGCTTGGGCCCTTTGGGAGGTAACGAGCAGTACTTC.